This TCR beta chain was sequenced in a study of blood T cell repertoires in COVID-19. The wider study: Some COVID-19 samples were acute and others convalescent; all came from the United States, Italy and Spain. PBMCs, B-cell-depleted T cells, or T cells provided the cDNA or gDNA that made up the material.

The germline V gene encodes CDR1 MNHEY and CDR2 SVGEGT. The CDR3 length is 18 residues. Trimming pared 0 bases from V and 6 bases from J, leaving 23 bases between. TCRdb's copy holds only in-frame clones and misses some; the assay was immunoSEQ multiplex PCR. Of some 30,000 clones in the sample, over 85% were seen once. The clonotype originates from a man in his sixties or seventies with active or convalescent COVID-19. The chain carries TRBV6-2 or TRBV6-3 and TRBJ1-1, with D maybe TRBD1 (5 bases). The specimen sequenced was peripheral blood. The CDR3 region has the DNA TGTGCCAGCAGTTACTCGACTTCGGGGCGGGGTACGCCTTCTGAAGCTTTCTTT. Translation: CASSYSTSGRGTPSEAFF.